This T cell receptor (beta chain) is drawn from a study of blood T cell repertoires in COVID-19 (dated by TCRdb to 2018 to 2020). Some background on the complete study: Collaborator samples came from the United States, Italy and Spain and covered acute and convalescent phases of COVID-19. Where available, HLA class I and class II types were taken from metadata supplied by the sample provider and were not determined by assay-based typing. The samples were drawn from the first 160 participants of the ongoing ImmuneRACE study and from 1,254 subjects provided by 6 global collaborators. The prospective study material was composed of cDNA or gDNA derived from T cells, B-cell-depleted T cells, or PBMCs. Deeply sampled blood TCRbeta repertoires from subjects exposed to, actively infected with, or recovered from COVID-19 were included in the dataset. A freely available public database, intended as a resource for researchers studying the immune response to SARS-CoV-2, is where the repertoires were released. The sample metadata nearly always contained a de-identified subject ID, COVID-19 status, age in years and sex.

Enrolling through a virtual design, the prospective study's participants ranged in age from about 18 to 89 years and lived across about two dozen United States geographic areas. In the prospective study, cohorts were assigned on the basis of participant-reported clinical history obtained from a screening survey and a study questionnaire. ImmuneRACE Cohort 3 recovered participants were defined by two consecutive negative NP/OP PCR tests, healthcare professional clearance, or symptom resolution. Each participant in the prospective study had whole blood, serum and a nasopharyngeal or oropharyngeal swab collected by mobile phlebotomists. Prospective study participants could optionally give additional blood draws and questionnaires over an approximately two-month period. Prospective study blood samples were shipped either frozen or at room temperature before DNA extraction. As for this clone: No cognate antigen has been identified for it. The record has no base qualities; no much larger clone is one base away.

Broader findings and caveats from the paper: The quantity of clinical and demographic metadata differed by source and by participant and was supplied without curation.

TCRbeta CDR3 regions were amplified from genomic DNA by means of the immunoSEQ Assay, a bias-controlled multiplex PCR. The study's own analysis went as follows. Within the assay, amplification of reference gene primers was used to estimate how many nucleated cells each sample contained. To quantify the absolute abundance of each unique TCRbeta CDR3 rearrangement, sequence reads were collapsed and filtered. For each sample, productive Simpson clonality was calculated as the square root of Simpson's diversity index across productive rearrangements. TCRdb carries this immuneACCESS record with in-frame sequences only. Its versions omit some clonotypes, under half of them owing to an unresolved V gene in the studies checked, with the rest unexplained. The D gene and trimming were derived from the DNA, and the V and J assignments and clone size from that table. A total of about 130,000 clones appear in this sample, roughly 80% of them only once. In total, the top ten clones hold under 9.5% of the sample.

V sheds 2 bases and J sheds 4 bases, leaving 12 bases between their ends. According to the germline V gene, CDR1 reads SGHTA and CDR2 reads FQGNSA. CDR3 length: 15 amino acids, cysteine to phenylalanine. The retained sequence is limited to the CDR3, 45 bases, with the frame set at the first base. The source is a man aged 50-59 years who had recovered from COVID-19. Material for sequencing was PBMCs or T cells enriched from blood (not recorded which). The V gene is TRBV7-2 and the J gene is TRBJ1-3; matching of 6 bases hints at TRBD1 as the D gene. The DNA reads as follows: TGTGCCAGCAGCTTACTTAACAGGGAGGGAAACACCATATATTTT. Its protein product is CASSLLNREGNTIYF.